This T cell receptor beta chain was identified in a study of CD4 and CD8 cells across lung adenocarcinoma regions. This CDR3 region has 17 residues. CDR1 and CDR2 from the germline V gene are SSHAT and FNYEAQ (reference sequence). Each CDR3 protein is one row after TCRdb ran MiXCR on the PCR reads. The table records 10,000 to 15,000 distinct CDR3 sequences, roughly 44% of them present only once. The patients had localized lung adenocarcinoma, a non-small cell subtype. This clonotype counts as medium-sized. At one of its ends the junction is not consistent with the germline gene, which may arise from a read error.

This sequence originates from a male donor with lung adenocarcinoma. The CD4 and CD8 labels of this study may be unreliable. J is TRBJ2-5 and V is TRBV7-7, with a weak D call TRBD2 (7 bases). The specimen sequenced was CD8+ T cells from the margin of a lung tumor. This CDR3 reads CASSLSAGAGDRETQYF. DNA of the CDR3: TGTGCTAGCAGCTTATCCGCAGGGGCGGGAGATCGGGAGACCCAGTACTTC.